This TCR beta chain was identified during a study of blood T cells in healthy people across ages (dated by TCRdb to between 2015 and 2016). Regarding the complete study: In model experiments, template switching captured about one uniquely barcoded TCR beta cDNA molecule for every two T cells. Four age groups were formed from the donors: young (average roughly 16 years), middle-aged (approximately 39), aged (about 62) and long-lived (roughly 88). The study measured age-related changes in TCR beta repertoire diversity using deep sequencing normalized with unique cDNA molecular identifiers. Donors of different ages were randomly distributed across sequencing lanes to avoid experimental bias. For two donors (one aged 18 to 30 and one aged 80 or older), the study analyzed two additional independent replicas of 1 million unique cDNA reads from the same blood draw. Study-wide findings and limitations: The CMV infection status of donors was not known, potentially confounding age-related changes in expanded clonotypes. Compared with the aged group, more naive CD4+ T cells, fewer expanded clones and increased TCR diversity were shown by the long-lived group, suggesting age selection. Total diversity estimates from one million sequenced T cells were considered lower bounds and underestimates. Conclusive comparison of naive and antigen-experienced compartments was prevented by the profiling of bulk unsorted PBMCs. Observed TCR beta diversity per million T cells fell roughly linearly with age, and a significant reduction was already apparent by age roughly 41. The percentage of naive T cells measured by flow cytometry correlated strongly with observed TCR beta diversity.

Systemically healthy Caucasian individuals from Russia, 35 to 50 in total and aged about 6 to 95 years, were included as donors. Around 10 milliliters of peripheral blood were collected from each donor into EDTA-treated Vacutainer tubes. Ficoll-Paque density-gradient centrifugation was used to isolate PBMCs, with at least 7 million per sample. Trizol reagent was used to extract total RNA from the PBMCs, yielding at least 6 micrograms per sample. For every donor, an aliquot of PBMCs went through flow cytometry to measure the percentages of naive CD45RAhigh/CD27high T cells. Remarks on this clonotype: The clone's antigen remains unknown. No base quality information exists; no much larger clone differs at one position.

Taken from cysteine to phenylalanine, the CDR3 has 15 residues. Here the CDR3 DNA is all that survives: 45 bases in frame from base 1. Via the germline V gene (reference sequence), CDR1 is DFQATT and CDR2 SNEGSKA. V is pruned by 5 bases and J by 2 bases, leaving 6 bases of the junction without a gene match. The library was built by means of 5' RACE. Sequencing took place on an Illumina HiSeq 2500. A second 7 to 11 cycle PCR used a sample-barcoded 5' primer and a J-beta primer mix. A unique molecular identifier was introduced onto each TCR beta cDNA molecule by a template-switch 5' adaptor carrying 12 random nucleotides. At least 2.5 million CDR3-containing paired-end reads were obtained from each sample. The Mint cDNA synthesis kit, primed by a TRBC-specific oligonucleotide, was used to synthesize first-strand cDNA from all RNA. After uracil-DNA glycosylase treatment, a first 18-cycle PCR used universal primers M1SS and BC2_uni_R on all cDNA. Concerning the study's data processing: For normalization, 1 million high-quality reads were randomly selected from each sample, with every read carrying a distinct molecular identifier. Reads sharing molecular identifiers were discarded rather than binned into consensus sequences. MiTCR, run with a Q25 quality threshold and the strictest error-elimination algorithm, handled CDR3 identification, clonotype clustering and error correction. A nonparametric unseen species model using Euler transformation provided a lower-bound estimate of total TCR beta diversity. TCRdb reanalyzed the raw reads on its own, using fastp at Q25 for trimming and MiXCR for clone calling, and kept in-frame beta chains. Rows merge per CDR3 protein into single entries with the most common DNA and genes. In this record, the V and J calls reflect TCRdb's handling and not the investigators' own analysis. The sample data list roughly 790,000 distinct CDR3 sequences, and roughly 41% of these were observed just once. The ten largest clones capture 20% of the sample.

The rearranged chain carries TRBV20-1 and TRBJ2-5; the central 12 bases match TRBD2. This clonotype was obtained from a woman aged 60-70 years in good health. Sequencing used blood. Here the CDR3 is given as CSAPGLAGLQETQYF. The sequenced DNA is TGCAGTGCTCCCGGACTAGCGGGGTTACAAGAGACCCAGTACTTC.